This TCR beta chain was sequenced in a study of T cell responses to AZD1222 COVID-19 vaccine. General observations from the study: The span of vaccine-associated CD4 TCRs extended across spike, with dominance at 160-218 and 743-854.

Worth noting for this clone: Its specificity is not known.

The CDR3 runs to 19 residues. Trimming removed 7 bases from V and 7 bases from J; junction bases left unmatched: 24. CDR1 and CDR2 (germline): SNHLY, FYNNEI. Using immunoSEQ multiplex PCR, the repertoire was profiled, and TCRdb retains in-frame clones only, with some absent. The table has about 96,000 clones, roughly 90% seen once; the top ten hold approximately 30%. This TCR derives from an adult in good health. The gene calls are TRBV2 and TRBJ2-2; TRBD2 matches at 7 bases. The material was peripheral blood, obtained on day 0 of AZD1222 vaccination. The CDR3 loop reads CASIPVSGGSIGAFGELFF. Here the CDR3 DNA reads TGTGCCAGCATCCCGGTATCCGGCGGGAGTATTGGAGCTTTCGGGGAGCTGTTTTTT.